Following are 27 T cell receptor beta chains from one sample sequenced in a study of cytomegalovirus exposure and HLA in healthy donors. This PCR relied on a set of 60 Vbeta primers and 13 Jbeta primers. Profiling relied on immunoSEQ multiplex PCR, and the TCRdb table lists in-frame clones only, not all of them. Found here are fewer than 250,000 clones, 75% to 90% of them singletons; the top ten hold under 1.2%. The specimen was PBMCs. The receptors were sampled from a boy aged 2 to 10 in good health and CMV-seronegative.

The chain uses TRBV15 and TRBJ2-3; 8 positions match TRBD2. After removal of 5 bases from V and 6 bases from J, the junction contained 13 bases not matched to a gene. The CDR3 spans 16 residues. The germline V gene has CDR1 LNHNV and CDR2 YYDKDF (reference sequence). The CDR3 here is CATSPRGSGGFDTQYF. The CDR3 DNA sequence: TGTGCCACCAGCCCCCGTGGGAGCGGGGGCTTCGATACGCAGTATTTT.

This chain's CDR3 is CASSLAGQRNYGYTF. The CDR3 bases are TGTGCCAGCAGCCTTGCGGGACAGAGGAACTATGGCTACACCTTC. The chain uses TRBV11-1 and TRBJ1-2; 7 nucleotides align to TRBD1. Germline lookup yields CDR1 SGHAT and CDR2 FQDESV (reference sequence). CDR3 length: 15 amino acids. The V and J ends lost 5 bases and 2 bases, in that order; junction bases with no gene match: 8.

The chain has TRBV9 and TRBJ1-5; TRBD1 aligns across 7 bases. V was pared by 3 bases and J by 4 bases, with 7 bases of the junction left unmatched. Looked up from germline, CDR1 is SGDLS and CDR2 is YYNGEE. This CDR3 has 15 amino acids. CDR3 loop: CASSAGTALNQPQHF. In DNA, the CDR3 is TGTGCCAGCAGCGCAGGGACAGCTCTGAATCAGCCCCAGCATTTT.

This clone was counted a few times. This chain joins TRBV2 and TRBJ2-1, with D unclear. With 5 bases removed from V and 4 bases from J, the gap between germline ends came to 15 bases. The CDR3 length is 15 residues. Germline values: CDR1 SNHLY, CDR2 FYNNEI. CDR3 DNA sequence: TGTGCCAGCAGTCCCCAAGTAGGAGCGTACAATGAGCAGTTCTTC. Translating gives CASSPQVGAYNEQFF.

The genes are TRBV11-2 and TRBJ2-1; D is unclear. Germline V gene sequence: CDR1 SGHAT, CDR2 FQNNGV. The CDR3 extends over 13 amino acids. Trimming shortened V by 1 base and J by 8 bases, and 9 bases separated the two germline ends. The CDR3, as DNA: TGTGCCAGCAGCTTAGCTGGTCACTATGAGCAGTTCTTC. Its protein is CASSLAGHYEQFF.

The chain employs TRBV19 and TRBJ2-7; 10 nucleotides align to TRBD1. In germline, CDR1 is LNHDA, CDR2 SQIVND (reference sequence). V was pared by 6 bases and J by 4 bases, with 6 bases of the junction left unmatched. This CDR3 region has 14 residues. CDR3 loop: CASSPGQGPYEQYF. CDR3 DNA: TGTGCCAGTAGCCCGGGACAGGGGCCTTACGAGCAGTACTTC.

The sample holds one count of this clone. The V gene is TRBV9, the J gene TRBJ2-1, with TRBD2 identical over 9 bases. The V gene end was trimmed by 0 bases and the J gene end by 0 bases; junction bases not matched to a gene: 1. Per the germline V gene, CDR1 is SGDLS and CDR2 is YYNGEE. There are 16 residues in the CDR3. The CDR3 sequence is CASSVGGGASYNEQFF. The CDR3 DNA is TGTGCCAGCAGCGTAGGCGGGGGGGCCTCCTACAATGAGCAGTTCTTC.

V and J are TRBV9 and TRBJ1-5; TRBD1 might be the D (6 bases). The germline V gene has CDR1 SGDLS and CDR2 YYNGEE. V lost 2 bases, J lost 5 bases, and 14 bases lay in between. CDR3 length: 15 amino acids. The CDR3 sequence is CASSVLGTSDQPQHF. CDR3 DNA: TGTGCCAGCAGCGTTCTCGGGACATCGGATCAGCCCCAGCATTTT.

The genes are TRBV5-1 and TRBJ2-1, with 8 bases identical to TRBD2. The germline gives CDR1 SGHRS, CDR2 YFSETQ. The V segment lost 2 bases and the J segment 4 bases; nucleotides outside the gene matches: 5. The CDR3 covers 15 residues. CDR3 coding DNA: TGCGCCAGCAGCTTACAAGCGGGAGCTTACAATGAGCAGTTCTTC. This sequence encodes CASSLQAGAYNEQFF.

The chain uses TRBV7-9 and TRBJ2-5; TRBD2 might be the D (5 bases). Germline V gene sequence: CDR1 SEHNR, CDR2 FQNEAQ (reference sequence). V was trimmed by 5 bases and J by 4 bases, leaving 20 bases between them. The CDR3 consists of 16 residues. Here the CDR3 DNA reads TGTGCCAGCAGCCCAGGCCTGGGAGCCACCGGAGAGACCCAGTACTTC. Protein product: CASSPGLGATGETQYF.

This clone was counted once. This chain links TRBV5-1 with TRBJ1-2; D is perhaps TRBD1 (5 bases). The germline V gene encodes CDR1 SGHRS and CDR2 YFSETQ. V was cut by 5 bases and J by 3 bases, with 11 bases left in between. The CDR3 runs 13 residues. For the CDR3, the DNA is TGCGCCAGCAGACCGACAGTTGACTATGGCTACACCTTC. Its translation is CASRPTVDYGYTF.

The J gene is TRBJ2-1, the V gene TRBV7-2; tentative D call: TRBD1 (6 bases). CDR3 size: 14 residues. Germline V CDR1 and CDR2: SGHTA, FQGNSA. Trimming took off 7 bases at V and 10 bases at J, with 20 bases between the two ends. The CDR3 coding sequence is TGTGCCAGCACCATAATACAGGGTATGGAGGAGCAGTTCTTC. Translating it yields CASTIIQGMEEQFF.

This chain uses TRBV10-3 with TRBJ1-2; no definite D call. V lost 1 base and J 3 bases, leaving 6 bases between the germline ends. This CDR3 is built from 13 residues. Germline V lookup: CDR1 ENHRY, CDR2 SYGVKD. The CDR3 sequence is CAISEYDYYGYTF. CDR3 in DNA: TGTGCCATCAGTGAGTACGACTACTATGGCTACACCTTC.

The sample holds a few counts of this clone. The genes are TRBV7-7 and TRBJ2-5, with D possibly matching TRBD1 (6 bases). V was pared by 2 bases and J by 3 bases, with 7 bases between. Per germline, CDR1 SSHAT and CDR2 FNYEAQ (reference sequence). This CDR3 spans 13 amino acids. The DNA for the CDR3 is TGTGCCAGCAGCTTAAAGGGGGAAGAGACCCAGTACTTC. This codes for CASSLKGEETQYF.

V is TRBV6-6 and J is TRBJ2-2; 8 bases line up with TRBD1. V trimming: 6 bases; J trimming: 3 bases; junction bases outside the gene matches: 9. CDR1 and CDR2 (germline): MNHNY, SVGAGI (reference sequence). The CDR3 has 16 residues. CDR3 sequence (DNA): TGTGCCAGCAGCCTGACAGGGGAGATTTACACCGGGGAGCTGTTTTTT. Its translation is CASSLTGEIYTGELFF.

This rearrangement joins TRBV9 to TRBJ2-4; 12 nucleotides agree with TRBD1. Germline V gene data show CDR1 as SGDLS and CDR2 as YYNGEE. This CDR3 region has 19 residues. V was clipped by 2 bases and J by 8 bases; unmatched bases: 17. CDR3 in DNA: TGTGCCAGCAGCGTTAGCTCCGGGAGGGGACAGGGGGCTGAGGACATTCAGTACTTC. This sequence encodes CASSVSSGRGQGAEDIQYF.

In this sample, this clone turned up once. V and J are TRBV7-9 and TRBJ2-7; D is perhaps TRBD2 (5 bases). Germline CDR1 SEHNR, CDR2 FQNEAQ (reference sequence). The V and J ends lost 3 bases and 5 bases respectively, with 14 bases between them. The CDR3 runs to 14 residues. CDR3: CASSLWWESHEQYF. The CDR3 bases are TGTGCCAGCAGCTTGTGGTGGGAGTCCCACGAGCAGTACTTC. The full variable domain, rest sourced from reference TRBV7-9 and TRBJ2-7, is DTGVSQNPRHKITKRGQNVTFRCDPISEHNRLYWYRQTLGQGPEFLTYFQNEAQLEKSRLLSDRFSAERPKGSFSTLEIQRTEQGDSAMYLCASSLWWESHEQYFGPGTRLTVT.

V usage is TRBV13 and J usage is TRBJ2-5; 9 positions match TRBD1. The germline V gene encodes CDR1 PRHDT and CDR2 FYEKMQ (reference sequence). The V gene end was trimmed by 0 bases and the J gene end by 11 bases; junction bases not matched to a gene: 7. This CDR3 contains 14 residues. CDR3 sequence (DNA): TGTGCCAGCAGCTTAGGACAGGGGGCTTGGGAGCAGTACTTC. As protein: CASSLGQGAWEQYF.

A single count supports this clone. The CDR3 here is CASSVGTGGHYGYTF. In DNA form, the CDR3 reads TGTGCCAGCAGTGTTGGGACAGGGGGTCACTATGGCTACACCTTC. V is TRBV27 and J is TRBJ1-2; 11 bases align to TRBD1. The CDR3 runs to 15 residues. After removal of 5 bases from V and 3 bases from J, the junction contained 5 bases not matched to a gene. From germline, CDR1 is MNHEY and CDR2 SMNVEV (reference sequence).

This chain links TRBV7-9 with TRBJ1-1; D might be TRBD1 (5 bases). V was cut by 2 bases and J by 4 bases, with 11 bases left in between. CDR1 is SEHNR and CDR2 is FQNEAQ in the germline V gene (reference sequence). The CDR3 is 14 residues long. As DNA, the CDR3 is TGTGCCAGCAGCTTAATCGGGCAGGGCACTGAAGCTTTCTTT. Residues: CASSLIGQGTEAFF.

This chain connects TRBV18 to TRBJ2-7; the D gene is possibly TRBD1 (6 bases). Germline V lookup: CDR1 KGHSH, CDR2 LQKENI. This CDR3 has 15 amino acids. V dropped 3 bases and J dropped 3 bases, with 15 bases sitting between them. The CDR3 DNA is TGTGCCAGCTCACCTCAATACCGGGACAACTACGAGCAGTACTTC. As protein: CASSPQYRDNYEQYF. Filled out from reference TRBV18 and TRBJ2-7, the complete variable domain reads NAGVMQNPRHLVRRRGQEARLRCSPMKGHSHVYWYRQLPEEGLKFMVYLQKENIIDESGMPKERFSAEFPKEGPSILRIQQVVRGDSAAYFCASSPQYRDNYEQYFGPGTRLTVT.

The CDR3 reads CASNPTGGQPQHF. The CDR3 DNA sequence: TGTGCCAGCAATCCGACAGGTGGTCAGCCCCAGCATTTT. V and J are TRBV6-6 and TRBJ1-5; D might be TRBD1 (6 bases). The CDR3 is 13 residues long. Germline V gives CDR1 MNHNY, CDR2 SVGAGI (reference sequence). V lost 7 bases, J lost 6 bases, and 13 bases lay in between.

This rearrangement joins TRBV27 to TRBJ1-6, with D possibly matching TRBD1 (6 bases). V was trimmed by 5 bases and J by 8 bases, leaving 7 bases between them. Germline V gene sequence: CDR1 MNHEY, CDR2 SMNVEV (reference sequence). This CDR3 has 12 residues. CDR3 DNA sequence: TGTGCCAGCAGTAAGGGGGATTCACCCCTCCACTTT. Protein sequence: CASSKGDSPLHF.

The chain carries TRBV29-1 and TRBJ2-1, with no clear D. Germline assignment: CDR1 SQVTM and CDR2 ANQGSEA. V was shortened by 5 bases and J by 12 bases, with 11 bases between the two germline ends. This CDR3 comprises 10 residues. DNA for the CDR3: TGCAGCGTTACGGGTACCGGGCAGTTCTTC. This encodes CSVTGTGQFF.

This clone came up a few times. CDR3 sequence: CASSLGGRTYEQYF. The CDR3 bases are TGTGCCAGCAGTTTGGGCGGGAGGACCTACGAGCAGTACTTC. The genes are TRBV28 and TRBJ2-7; 8 bases fit TRBD2. Germline V CDR1 and CDR2: MDHEN, SYDVKM. There are 14 residues in the CDR3. J gave up 2 bases and V 3 bases, and 3 bases lay outside the gene matches.

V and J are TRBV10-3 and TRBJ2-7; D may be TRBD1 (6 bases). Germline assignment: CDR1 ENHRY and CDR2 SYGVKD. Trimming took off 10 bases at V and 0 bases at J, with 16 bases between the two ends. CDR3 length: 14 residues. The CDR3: CATTNRELSYEQYF. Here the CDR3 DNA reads TGTGCCACGACAAACAGGGAGCTCTCCTACGAGCAGTACTTC.

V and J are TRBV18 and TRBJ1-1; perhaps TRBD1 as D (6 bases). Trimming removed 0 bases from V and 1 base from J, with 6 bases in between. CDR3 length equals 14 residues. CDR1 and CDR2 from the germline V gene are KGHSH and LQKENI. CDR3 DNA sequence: TGTGCCAGCTCACCACCGACAGGGAACACTGAAGCTTTCTTT. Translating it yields CASSPPTGNTEAFF.